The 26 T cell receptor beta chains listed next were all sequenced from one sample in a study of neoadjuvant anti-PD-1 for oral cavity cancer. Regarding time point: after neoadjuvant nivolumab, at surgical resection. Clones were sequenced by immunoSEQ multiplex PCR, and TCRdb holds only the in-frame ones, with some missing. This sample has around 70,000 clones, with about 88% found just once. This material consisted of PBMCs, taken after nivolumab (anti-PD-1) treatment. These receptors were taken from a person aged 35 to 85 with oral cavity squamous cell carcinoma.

The CDR3 bases are TGCGCCAGCAGTGACTCCTTAACAGGGACAGAGCCCCAGCATTTT. Its protein product is CASSDSLTGTEPQHF. The V gene is TRBV10-2, the J gene TRBJ1-5, with 7 positions matching TRBD1. This CDR3 has 15 amino acids. V was clipped by 3 bases and J by 8 bases; unmatched bases: 10. Germline CDR1 is WSHSY and CDR2 is SAAADI.

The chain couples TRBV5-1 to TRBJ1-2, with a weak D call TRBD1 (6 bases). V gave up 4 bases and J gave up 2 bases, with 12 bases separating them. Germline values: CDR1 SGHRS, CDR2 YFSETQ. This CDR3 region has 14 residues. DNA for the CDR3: TGCGCCAGCAGCACGGGACAAGAGAACTATGGCTACACCTTC. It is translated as CASSTGQENYGYTF.

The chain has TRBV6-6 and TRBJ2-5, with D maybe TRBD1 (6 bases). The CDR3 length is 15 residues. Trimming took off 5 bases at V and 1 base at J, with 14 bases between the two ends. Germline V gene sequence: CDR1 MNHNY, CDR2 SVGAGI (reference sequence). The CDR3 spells CASSIFTGSQETQYF. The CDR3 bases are TGTGCCAGCAGTATCTTTACAGGGAGCCAAGAGACCCAGTACTTC.

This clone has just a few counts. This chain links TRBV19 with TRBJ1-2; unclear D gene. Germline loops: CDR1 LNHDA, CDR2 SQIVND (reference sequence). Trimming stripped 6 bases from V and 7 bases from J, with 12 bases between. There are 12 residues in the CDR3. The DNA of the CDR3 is TGTGCCAGTAGCGTCGAATCGGGTGGCTACACCTTC. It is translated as CASSVESGGYTF. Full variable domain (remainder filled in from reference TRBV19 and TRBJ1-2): DGGITQSPKYLFRKEGQNVTLSCEQNLNHDAMYWYRQDPGQGLRLIYYSQIVNDFQKGDIAEGYSVSREKKESFPLTVTSAQKNPTAFYLCASSVESGGYTFGSGTRLTVV.

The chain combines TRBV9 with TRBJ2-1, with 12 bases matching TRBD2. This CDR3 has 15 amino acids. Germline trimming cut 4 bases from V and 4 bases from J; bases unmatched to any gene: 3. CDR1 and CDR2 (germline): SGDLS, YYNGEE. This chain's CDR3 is CASSPLAGGYNEQFF. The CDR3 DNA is TGTGCCAGCAGCCCACTAGCGGGGGGATACAATGAGCAGTTCTTC.

The CDR3 region is CASSYSGTSSVEQYF. CDR3 coding DNA: TGTGCCAGCAGTTACTCTGGGACTAGTTCGGTTGAGCAGTACTTC. V and J are TRBV6-5 and TRBJ2-7; 8 nucleotides match TRBD2. With V trimmed by 0 bases and J by 7 bases, 8 bases remained unmatched. CDR3 length equals 15 residues. Germline V CDR1 and CDR2: MNHEY, SVGAGI.

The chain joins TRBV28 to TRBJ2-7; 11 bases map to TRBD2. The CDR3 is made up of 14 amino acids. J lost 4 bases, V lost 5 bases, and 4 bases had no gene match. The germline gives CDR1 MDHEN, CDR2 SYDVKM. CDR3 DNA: TGTGCCAGCAGTACTAGCGGGAGTTTATACGAGCAGTACTTC. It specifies CASSTSGSLYEQYF.

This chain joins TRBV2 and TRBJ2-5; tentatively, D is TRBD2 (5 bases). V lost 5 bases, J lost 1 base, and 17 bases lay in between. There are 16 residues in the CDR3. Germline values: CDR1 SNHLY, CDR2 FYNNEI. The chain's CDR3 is CASSPGKGATQETQYF. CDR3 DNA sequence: TGTGCCAGCAGTCCCGGGAAGGGAGCCACCCAAGAGACCCAGTACTTC.

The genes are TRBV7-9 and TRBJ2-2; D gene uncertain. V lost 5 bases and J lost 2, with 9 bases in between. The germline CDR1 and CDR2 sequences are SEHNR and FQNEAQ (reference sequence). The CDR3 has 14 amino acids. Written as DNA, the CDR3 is TGTGCCAGCAGCCCTACCTTTAACACCGGGGAGCTGTTTTTT. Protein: CASSPTFNTGELFF.

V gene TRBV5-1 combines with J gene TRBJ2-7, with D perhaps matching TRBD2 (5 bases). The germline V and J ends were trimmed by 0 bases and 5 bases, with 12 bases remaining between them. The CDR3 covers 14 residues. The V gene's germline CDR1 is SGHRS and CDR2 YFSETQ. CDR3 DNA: TGCGCCAGCAGCTTGGGGGCGGAGGTAGACGAGCAGTACTTC. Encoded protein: CASSLGAEVDEQYF. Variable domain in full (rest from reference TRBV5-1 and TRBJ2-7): KAGVTQTPRYLIKTRGQQVTLSCSPISGHRSVSWYQQTPGQGLQFLFEYFSETQRNKGNFPGRFSGRQFSNSRSEMNVSTLELGDSALYLCASSLGAEVDEQYFGPGTRLTVT.

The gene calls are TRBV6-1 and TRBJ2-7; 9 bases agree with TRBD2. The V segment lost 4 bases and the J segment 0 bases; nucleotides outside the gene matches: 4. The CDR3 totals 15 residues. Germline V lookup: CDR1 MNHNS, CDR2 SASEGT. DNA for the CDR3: TGTGCCAGCAGTGTTAGCGGGGGAGACTCCTACGAGCAGTACTTC. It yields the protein CASSVSGGDSYEQYF.

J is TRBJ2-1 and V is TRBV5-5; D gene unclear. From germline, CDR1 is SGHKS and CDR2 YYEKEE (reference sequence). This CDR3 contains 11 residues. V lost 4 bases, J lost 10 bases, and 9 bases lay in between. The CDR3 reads CASSSIREQFF. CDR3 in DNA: TGTGCCAGCAGCAGCATACGCGAGCAGTTCTTC.

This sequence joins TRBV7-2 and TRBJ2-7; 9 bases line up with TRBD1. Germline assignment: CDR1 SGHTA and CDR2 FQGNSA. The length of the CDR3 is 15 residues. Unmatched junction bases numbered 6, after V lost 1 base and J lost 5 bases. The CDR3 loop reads CASSLDRGRRDEQYF. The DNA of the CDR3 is TGTGCCAGCAGCTTAGACAGGGGGCGCCGTGACGAGCAGTACTTC.

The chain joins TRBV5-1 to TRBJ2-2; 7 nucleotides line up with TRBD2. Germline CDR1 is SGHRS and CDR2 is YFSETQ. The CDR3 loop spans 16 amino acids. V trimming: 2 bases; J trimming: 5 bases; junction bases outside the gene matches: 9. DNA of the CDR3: TGCGCCAGCAGCTTCTCGGCTAGCGGCGGTACCGGGGAGCTGTTTTTT. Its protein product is CASSFSASGGTGELFF. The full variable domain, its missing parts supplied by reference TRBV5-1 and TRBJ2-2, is KAGVTQTPRYLIKTRGQQVTLSCSPISGHRSVSWYQQTPGQGLQFLFEYFSETQRNKGNFPGRFSGRQFSNSRSEMNVSTLELGDSALYLCASSFSASGGTGELFFGEGSRLTVL.

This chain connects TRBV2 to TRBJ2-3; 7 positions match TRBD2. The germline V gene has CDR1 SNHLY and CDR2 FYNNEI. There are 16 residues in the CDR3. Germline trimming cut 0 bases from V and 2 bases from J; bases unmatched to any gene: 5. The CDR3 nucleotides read TGTGCCAGCAGTGAAGCGCGAAGCGGGACCACAGATACGCAGTATTTT. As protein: CASSEARSGTTDTQYF.

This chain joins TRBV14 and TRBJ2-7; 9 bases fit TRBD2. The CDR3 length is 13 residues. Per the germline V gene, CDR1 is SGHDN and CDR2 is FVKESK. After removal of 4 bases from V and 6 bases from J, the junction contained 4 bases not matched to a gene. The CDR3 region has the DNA TGTGCCAGCAGCCTCGGACTAGCGTTCGAGCAGTACTTC. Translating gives CASSLGLAFEQYF.

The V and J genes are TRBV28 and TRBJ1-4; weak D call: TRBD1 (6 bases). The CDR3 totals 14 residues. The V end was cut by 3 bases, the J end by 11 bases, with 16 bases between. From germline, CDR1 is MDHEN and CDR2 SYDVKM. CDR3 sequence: CASSFLGAKRKLFF. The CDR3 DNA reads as TGTGCCAGCAGTTTTTTGGGGGCAAAGAGGAAACTGTTTTTT.

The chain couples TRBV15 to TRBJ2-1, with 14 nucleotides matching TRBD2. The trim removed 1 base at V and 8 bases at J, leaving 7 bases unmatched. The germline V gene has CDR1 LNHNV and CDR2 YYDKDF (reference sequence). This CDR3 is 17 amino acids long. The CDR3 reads CATSRGGTSGSRDEQFF. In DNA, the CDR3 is TGTGCCACCAGCAGAGGGGGGACTAGCGGGAGTAGGGATGAGCAGTTCTTC. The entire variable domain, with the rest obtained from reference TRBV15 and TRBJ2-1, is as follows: DAMVIQNPRYQVTQFGKPVTLSCSQTLNHNVMYWYQQKSSQAPKLLFHYYDKDFNNEADTPDNFQSRRPNTSFCFLDIRSPGLGDTAMYLCATSRGGTSGSRDEQFFGPGTRLTVL.

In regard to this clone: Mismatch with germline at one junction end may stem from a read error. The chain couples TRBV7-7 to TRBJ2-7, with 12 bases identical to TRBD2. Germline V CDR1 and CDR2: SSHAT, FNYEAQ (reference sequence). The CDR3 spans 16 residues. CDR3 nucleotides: TGTGCTAGCAGCTTAAGGACTAGCGGGAACTCCTACGAGCAGTACTTC. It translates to CASSLRTSGNSYEQYF.

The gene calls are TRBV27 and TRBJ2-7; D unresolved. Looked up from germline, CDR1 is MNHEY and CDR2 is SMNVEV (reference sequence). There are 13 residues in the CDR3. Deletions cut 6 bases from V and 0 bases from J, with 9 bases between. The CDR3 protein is CASRRGNSYEQYF. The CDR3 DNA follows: TGTGCCAGCAGGAGAGGCAACTCCTACGAGCAGTACTTC.

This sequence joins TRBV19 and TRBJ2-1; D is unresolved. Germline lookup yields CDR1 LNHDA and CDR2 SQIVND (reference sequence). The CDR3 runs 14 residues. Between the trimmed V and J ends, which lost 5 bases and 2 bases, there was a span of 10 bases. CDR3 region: CASSPPQTYNEQFF. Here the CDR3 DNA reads TGTGCCAGTAGTCCCCCCCAGACCTACAATGAGCAGTTCTTC.

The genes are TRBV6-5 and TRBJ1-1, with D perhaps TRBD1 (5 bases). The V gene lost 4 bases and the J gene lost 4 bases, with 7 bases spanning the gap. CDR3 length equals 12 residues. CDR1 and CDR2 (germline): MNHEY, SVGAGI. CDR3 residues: CASSFQGTEAFF. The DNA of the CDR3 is TGTGCCAGCAGTTTCCAGGGCACTGAAGCTTTCTTT.

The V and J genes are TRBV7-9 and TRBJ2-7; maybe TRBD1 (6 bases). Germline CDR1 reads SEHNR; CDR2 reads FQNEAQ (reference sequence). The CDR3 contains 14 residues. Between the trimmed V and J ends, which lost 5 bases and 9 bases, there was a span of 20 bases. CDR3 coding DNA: TGTGCCAGCAGCCGATGGGACACCCCCCTTGTGCAGTACTTC. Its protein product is CASSRWDTPLVQYF.

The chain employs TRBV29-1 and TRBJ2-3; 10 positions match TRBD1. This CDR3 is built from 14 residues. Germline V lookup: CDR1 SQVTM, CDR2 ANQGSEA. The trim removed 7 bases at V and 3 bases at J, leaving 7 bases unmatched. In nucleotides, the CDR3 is TGCAGCGGCTCCGACAGGGGGCTGACAGATACGCAGTATTTT. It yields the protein CSGSDRGLTDTQYF.

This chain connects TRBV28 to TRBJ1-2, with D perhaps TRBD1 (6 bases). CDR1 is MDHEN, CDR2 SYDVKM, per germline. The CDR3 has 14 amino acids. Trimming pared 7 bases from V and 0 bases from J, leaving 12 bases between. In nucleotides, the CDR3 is TGTGCCAGCACCCAGGGGACCACTAACTATGGCTACACCTTC. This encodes CASTQGTTNYGYTF.

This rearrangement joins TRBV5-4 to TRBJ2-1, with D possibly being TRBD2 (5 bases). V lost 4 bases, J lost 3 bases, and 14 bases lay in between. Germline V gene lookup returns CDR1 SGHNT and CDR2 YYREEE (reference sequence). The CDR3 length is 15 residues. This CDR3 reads CASSRLDYNYNEQFF. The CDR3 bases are TGTGCCAGCAGCCGACTCGACTACAACTACAATGAGCAGTTCTTC.